The clone carrying this TCR beta chain was found once. The antigen remains unidentified. The data belong to a study of T cell responses to AZD1222 COVID-19 vaccine. The study, taken as a whole, reports: Two doses of AZD1222 preceded a rise in Spike-specific TCR breadth and depth.

Method: immunoSEQ multiplex PCR; TCRdb's copy keeps in-frame clones and lacks some. The table includes 200,000 or so clones, under 95% detected once. Germline V gene data show CDR1 as SGHDT and CDR2 as YYEEEE. This CDR3 is built from 13 residues. The J segment lost 10 bases and the V segment lost 4 bases, leaving 6 bases of the junction unmatched. V and J are TRBV5-6 and TRBJ2-1; 9 bases are a match to TRBD1. This clonotype was sampled from an adult in good health. Sequences were derived from peripheral blood, sampled on day 0 of AZD1222 vaccination. CDR3 region: CASSIQGAREQFF. The CDR3 coding sequence is TGTGCCAGCAGCATACAGGGGGCTCGGGAGCAGTTCTTC.